This T cell receptor (beta chain) derives from a study of T cell responses to AZD1222 COVID-19 vaccine. Data came from immunoSEQ multiplex PCR; TCRdb stores just in-frame clones and leaves some out. The sample has some 150,000 clones; 90% to 95% are singletons. CDR1 is MNHEY and CDR2 is SVGAGI in the germline V gene. Losses at the gene ends were 7 bases for V and 5 bases for J; bases not matched to a gene: 6. The CDR3 totals 13 residues. Study conclusions and caveats: Only a handful of AZD1222 recipients were seropositive at baseline. Donors were mostly white British, more females; clonal diversity possibly underestimated. Reportedly, nearly half of unique spike TCRs recognized epitopes outside B.1.351/B.1.1.7 mutations. There were vaccine-associated CD4 TCRs across spike, dominant at 160-218 and 743-854.

Worth noting for this clone: The target antigen is unknown.

The chain carries TRBV6-5 and TRBJ1-1, with TRBD1 identical over 8 bases. The input for sequencing was peripheral blood, taken on day 0 of AZD1222 vaccination. The clonotype comes from an adult in good health. CDR3 sequence (DNA): TGTGCCAGCACAAGGACAGGGTGGACTGAAGCTTTCTTT. Residues: CASTRTGWTEAFF.